The T cell receptor (beta chain) described here comes from a study of shared clonotypes between healthy human individuals (dated by TCRdb to the early 2020s). Background for the entire study: A few men and two women, aged 18 to 49 years, made up the cohort. Leukapheresis yielded between about 0.85 and 10 billion PBMCs per donor. Blood TCR repertoires of four to six healthy adults were deeply sequenced to estimate repertoire size and the extent of clonotype sharing between individuals. Per donor, three plates each were used for CD4 naive and CD4 memory, two for CD8 naive, and one for CD8 memory. To increase sequencing depth and limit assay-specific biases, TCR repertoire library preparation and sequencing were carried out by different laboratories using diverse techniques. Overall results and qualifications from the work: Compared with non-shared clonotypes, clonotypes shared by all four sorted-subset donors had higher generation probabilities. Pairwise subsampling led to the expectation that sequencing depth would affect the degree of clonotype sharing among donors. Sampling was restricted to blood, and TCR repertoires in tissue are likely to differ from TCR repertoires in blood. Rarefaction of sorted-subset datasets indicated incomplete sequencing despite the large sequencing depth. Because the study included only a small number of donors, the genetic and exposure-history diversity represented was limited. Estimated clonotype richness was generally larger for naive than for memory subsets. Sharing across several donors was observed for about 5% of naive CD4, about 4% of naive CD8, 2.3% of memory CD4, and roughly 0.4% of memory CD8 clonotypes.

Using the deep immunoSEQ assay, TCR CDR3 regions were amplified from genomic DNA by multiplex PCR. Extracted genomic DNA from each cell subset was distributed evenly across all wells of several immunoSEQ 96-well plates, and each plate was treated as a replicate. For sorted subsets, about 200 ng genomic DNA, equal to approximately 30,000 T cell genomes, was loaded into each replicate PCR. Purified libraries were measured with a Qubit 3.0 fluorometer, size-checked on a Bioanalyzer 2100, and measured again with the KAPA Library Quantification kit. Every immunoSEQ 96-well plate was sequenced on a dedicated single-read 150-cycle Illumina NextSeq 550 flow cell. Turning to the authors' computational methods: Because the immunoSEQ output included only junctional sequences and no quality scores, the filtering could not be the same as the filtering used for full-length reads. To assign V/J genes and CDR3, sequences were annotated using PyIR, a Python wrapper for IgBLAST v1.9, with IMGT germline references. Reads were filtered out if the reads had weak V/J assignments (E-value above 1e-6), no CDR3, stop codons, out-of-frame junctions, or ambiguous translated residues. A V3J clonotype was defined by an identical inferred V gene, J gene, and CDR3 amino acid sequence. Percentage overlap between repertoires was calculated by dividing the number of shared unique clonotypes by the size of the smaller repertoire. Repertoire richness was assessed with RTK rarefaction, the Chao1 estimator, and Recon v2.1 estimates of unobserved clonotypes. Generation probabilities for all TCRbeta clonotypes obtained by the gDNA method from a handful of donors were computed using OLGA. In TCRdb, the immuneACCESS table is reduced to in-frame sequences with V and J assigned. These tables do not hold every clone; where another copy was compared, an unresolved V gene accounts for under half, and the others remain unexplained. D and trimming were read from the DNA, whereas the V and J calls and clone size are those reported in that table. A total of 1.4 million to 1.5 million clones appear in this sample, more than 95% of them only once. Clones ranked in the top ten supply roughly 1.2% of the sample.

Details on this clone: There is no known antigen for this receptor. Base quality data are lacking; no much larger clone is found one base away.

The V and J ends are trimmed by 0 bases and 3 bases, leaving 16 bases between them. CDR1 SGHNT and CDR2 YYREEE are derived from the germline V gene (reference sequence). The CDR3, from cysteine to phenylalanine, totals 16 residues. This entry keeps only the CDR3 DNA: 48 bases, framed from base 1. Healthy HIV-negative adults with no recently reported acute infections or vaccinations were included as donors. Every donor was a Caucasian adult residing in Nashville, Tennessee, USA. Magnetic negative selection was used to enrich CD4+ T cells, after which naive cells were positively selected on CD45RA and the negative fraction became the memory subset. Blood was obtained by leukapheresis, after which PBMCs were separated by Ficoll-Histopaque density gradient centrifugation and cryopreserved in liquid nitrogen vapor phase. Purity and quantity of every magnetically sorted T cell population were checked by analytical flow cytometry. From each sorted fraction, genomic DNA was isolated and quantified by UV absorbance on a Nanodrop 2000c.

The specimen sequenced was naive CD4+ T cells sorted from blood. According to the study, the label for this sample's cell subset or site signals: CD45RA+ positively selected. This chain is built from TRBV5-4 and TRBJ2-7, with the D gene not confidently named. The TCR was taken from a man younger than 45 in good health. The nucleotides are TGTGCCAGCAGCTTGGCACTACCCCCAGTTGACTACGAGCAGTACTTC. Its amino acids are CASSLALPPVDYEQYF.